In this sample, the clone carrying this TCR beta chain turned up once. Only in-frame clones appear in the TCRdb table, and some are missing; sequencing was by immunoSEQ multiplex PCR. The sample has roughly 200,000 clones; 70% to 90% are singletons. This specimen belongs to a study of blood T cell repertoires in COVID-19. CDR1 is LNHDA, CDR2 SQIVND, per germline (reference sequence). CDR3 length: 14 residues. V shed 9 bases, J shed 0 bases, and the junction held 2 bases outside the gene matches. The chain employs TRBV19 and TRBJ2-2, with 9 bases that match TRBD1. Material for sequencing was peripheral blood. This clonotype originated in a man aged 18 to 35 with active or convalescent COVID-19. CDR3 nucleotide sequence: TGTGCCAGCAACAGGGGGCCGAACACCGGGGAGCTGTTTTTT. Translated, it gives CASNRGPNTGELFF.